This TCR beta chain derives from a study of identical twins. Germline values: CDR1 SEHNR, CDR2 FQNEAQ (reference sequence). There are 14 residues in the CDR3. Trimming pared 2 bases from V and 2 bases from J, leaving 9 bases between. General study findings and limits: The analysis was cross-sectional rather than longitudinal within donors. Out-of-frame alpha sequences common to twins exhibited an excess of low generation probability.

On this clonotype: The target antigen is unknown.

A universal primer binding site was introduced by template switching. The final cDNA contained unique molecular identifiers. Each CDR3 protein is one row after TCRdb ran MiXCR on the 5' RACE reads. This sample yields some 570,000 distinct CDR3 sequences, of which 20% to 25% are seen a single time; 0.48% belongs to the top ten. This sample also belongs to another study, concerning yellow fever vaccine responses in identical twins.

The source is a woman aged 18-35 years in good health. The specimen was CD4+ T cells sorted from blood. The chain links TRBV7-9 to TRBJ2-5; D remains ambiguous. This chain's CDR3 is CASSLKGWQETQYF. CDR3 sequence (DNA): TGTGCCAGCAGCTTAAAGGGTTGGCAAGAGACCCAGTACTTC.